The rows below give T cell receptor beta chains drawn from one sample of a study of T-cell reconstitution after alpha-beta-depleted transplantation in children. One entry per CDR3 protein results from TCRdb running MiXCR on the PCR reads. Of 350,000 to 450,000 distinct CDR3 sequences in the sample, roughly 14% are singletons; the top ten hold about 4.5%. The sequenced sample was PBMCs, obtained from the stem cell graft. These receptors were obtained from a human donor who donated a stem cell graft to a child with Fanconi anemia. Each CDR3 is given with its conserved first and last residue. The D gene is left open where the match is weak. Not all rows give a size; the values are once, few, many and, for expanded clones, a class.

V: TRBV11-2; D: NA; size: few; J: TRBJ1-1; length: 14; CDR3: CASSFTVADTEAFF; DNA: TGTGCCAGCAGTTTTACAGTCGCGGACACTGAAGCTTTCTTT
V: TRBV5-6; D: NA; size: NA; J: TRBJ1-1; length: 13; CDR3: CARGPGIQRSAFF; DNA: TGTGCCAGGGGCCCGGGGATCCAAAGAAGTGCTTTCTTT
V: TRBV12-3/TRBV12-4; D: TRBD2; size: NA; J: TRBJ2-5; length: 14; CDR3: CASSSRREQETQYF; DNA: TGTGCCAGCAGTTCACGGCGGGAGCAAGAGACCCAGTACTTC
V: TRBV27; D: NA; size: many; J: TRBJ1-5; length: 15; CDR3: CASSLDGESNQPQHF; DNA: TGTGCCAGCAGTTTAGATGGGGAGAGCAATCAGCCCCAGCATTTT
V: TRBV10-3; D: TRBD1; size: NA; J: TRBJ1-6; length: 14; CDR3: CAIRPGQNNSPLHF; DNA: TGTGCCATCAGACCGGGACAGAATAATTCACCCCTCCACTTT
V: TRBV5-1; D: NA; size: few; J: TRBJ1-1; length: 17; CDR3: CASSYLGGRTMNTEAFF; DNA: TGCGCCAGCAGCTACTTGGGGGGCAGAACTATGAACACTGAAGCTTTCTTT
V: TRBV5-1; D: TRBD1; size: few; J: TRBJ1-1; length: 14; CDR3: CASSIQGKNTEAFF; DNA: TGCGCCAGCAGCATACAGGGGAAGAACACTGAAGCTTTCTTT
V: TRBV29-1; D: TRBD2; size: NA; J: TRBJ2-6; length: 16; CDR3: CSVRTSGGPGANVLTF; DNA: TGCAGCGTTAGGACTAGCGGGGGGCCTGGGGCCAACGTCCTGACTTTC
V: TRBV20-1; D: NA; size: many; J: TRBJ2-5; length: 15; CDR3: CSARSGRNVKETQYF; DNA: TGCAGTGCTAGGTCGGGCCGAAACGTAAAAGAGACCCAGTACTTC
V: TRBV5-1; D: NA; size: many; J: TRBJ2-3; length: 18; CDR3: CASSLGRAASGSADTQYF; DNA: TGCGCCAGCAGCTTGGGGCGGGCAGCTTCGGGCTCAGCAGATACGCAGTATTTT
V: TRBV7-9; D: NA; size: many; J: TRBJ2-5; length: 13; CDR3: CASSLDPEETQYF; DNA: TGTGCCAGCAGCTTAGACCCCGAAGAGACCCAGTACTTC
V: TRBV9; D: NA; size: few; J: TRBJ2-7; length: 13; CDR3: CASSVGETYEQYF; DNA: TGTGCCAGCAGCGTCGGGGAAACCTACGAGCAGTACTTC
V: TRBV5-1; D: NA; size: few; J: TRBJ1-1; length: 14; CDR3: CASSLLSQNTEAFF; DNA: TGCGCCAGCAGCTTGTTATCTCAGAACACTGAAGCTTTCTTT
V: TRBV7-6; D: NA; size: many; J: TRBJ1-1; length: 14; CDR3: CASSPSWGSTEAFF; DNA: TGTGCCAGCAGCCCTTCATGGGGAAGCACTGAAGCTTTCTTT
V: TRBV6-2/TRBV6-3; D: NA; size: NA; J: TRBJ1-5; length: 16; CDR3: CASSQRRGGSNQPQHF; DNA: TGTGCCAGCAGCCAGAGGAGGGGGGGTAGCAATCAGCCCCAGCATTTT
V: TRBV2; D: NA; size: many; J: TRBJ2-2; length: 13; CDR3: CASSPLIGGELFF; DNA: TGTGCCAGCAGTCCTTTGATAGGCGGGGAGCTGTTTTTT
V: TRBV7-9; D: NA; size: few; J: TRBJ2-1; length: 15; CDR3: CASSDPRRGPHEQFF; DNA: TGTGCCAGCAGTGACCCTCGACGGGGACCGCATGAGCAGTTCTTC
V: TRBV4-3; D: NA; size: NA; J: TRBJ2-1; length: 16; CDR3: CASSPDNSFSYNEQFF; DNA: TGCGCCAGCAGTCCGGACAACAGCTTCTCCTACAATGAGCAGTTCTTC
V: TRBV18; D: NA; size: NA; J: TRBJ2-3; length: 15; CDR3: CASSPPLVYTDTQYF; DNA: TGTGCCAGCTCACCGCCCCTAGTGTACACAGATACGCAGTATTTT
V: TRBV15; D: NA; size: many; J: TRBJ2-3; length: 14; CDR3: CATSRDGGGDTQYF; DNA: TGTGCCACCAGCAGAGACGGGGGTGGAGATACGCAGTATTTT
V: TRBV18; D: NA; size: NA; J: TRBJ2-7; length: 15; CDR3: CASSPPEAVSYEQYF; DNA: TGTGCCAGCTCACCACCGGAGGCAGTTTCCTACGAGCAGTACTTC
V: TRBV12-3/TRBV12-4; D: NA; size: NA; J: TRBJ1-1; length: 14; CDR3: CASSPTNGGAEAFF; DNA: TGTGCCAGCAGTCCTACTAATGGAGGTGCTGAAGCTTTCTTT
V: TRBV6-1; D: TRBD1; size: NA; J: TRBJ1-4; length: 19; CDR3: CASSAPGTVVYATNEKLFF; DNA: TGTGCCAGCAGTGCGCCTGGGACAGTGGTCTATGCAACTAATGAAAAACTGTTTTTT
V: TRBV6-5; D: NA; size: NA; J: TRBJ2-7; length: 13; CDR3: CASSYSNNYEQYF; DNA: TGTGCCAGCAGTTACTCTAACAACTACGAGCAGTACTTC
V: TRBV12-3/TRBV12-4; D: NA; size: few; J: TRBJ1-3; length: 18; CDR3: CASSLYAWGRSSGNTIYF; DNA: TGTGCCAGCAGTTTATATGCGTGGGGACGGAGCTCTGGAAACACCATATATTTT
V: TRBV5-1; D: NA; size: NA; J: TRBJ1-1; length: 16; CDR3: CASSLAGPLRGTEAFF; DNA: TGCGCCAGCAGCTTGGCCGGGCCGTTGAGAGGGACTGAAGCTTTCTTT
V: TRBV12-3/TRBV12-4; D: NA; size: many; J: TRBJ2-3; length: 15; CDR3: CASSRRLADTDTQYF; DNA: TGTGCCAGCAGTCGTCGGTTAGCCGACACAGATACGCAGTATTTT
V: TRBV20-1; D: NA; size: NA; J: TRBJ2-7; length: 13; CDR3: CSAREGISGEQYF; DNA: TGCAGTGCTCGCGAGGGAATTTCGGGCGAGCAGTACTTC
V: TRBV12-3/TRBV12-4; D: NA; size: NA; J: TRBJ2-7; length: 14; CDR3: CASSLVPRDGEQYF; DNA: TGTGCCAGCAGTTTAGTGCCGCGAGACGGCGAGCAGTACTTC
V: TRBV11-1; D: NA; size: many; J: TRBJ2-1; length: 16; CDR3: CASSLIGGTSYNEQFF; DNA: TGTGCCAGCAGCTTAATCGGGGGTACTTCCTACAATGAGCAGTTCTTC
V: TRBV6-1; D: NA; size: few; J: TRBJ2-1; length: 14; CDR3: CASSGARGTNEQFF; DNA: TGTGCCAGCAGTGGAGCTCGGGGAACCAATGAGCAGTTCTTC
V: TRBV24-1; D: TRBD1; size: few; J: TRBJ2-5; length: 14; CDR3: CATSESGTEETQYF; DNA: TGTGCCACCAGTGAGTCCGGGACAGAAGAGACCCAGTACTTC
V: TRBV12-3/TRBV12-4; D: NA; size: NA; J: TRBJ2-1; length: 13; CDR3: CASSLRSRFLQFF; DNA: TGTGCCAGCAGTTTACGGTCTAGATTTCTCCAGTTCTTC
V: TRBV18; D: NA; size: NA; J: TRBJ2-1; length: 14; CDR3: CASSPDTFYNEQFF; DNA: TGTGCCAGCTCACCCGACACCTTCTACAATGAGCAGTTCTTC
V: TRBV5-4; D: NA; size: few; J: TRBJ2-3; length: 15; CDR3: CASSSNQEGTDTQYF; DNA: TGTGCCAGCAGCTCAAACCAAGAGGGGACAGATACGCAGTATTTT
V: TRBV5-6; D: NA; size: many; J: TRBJ1-1; length: 15; CDR3: CASSLGRGANTEAFF; DNA: TGTGCCAGCAGCTTGGGAAGGGGGGCAAACACTGAAGCTTTCTTT
V: TRBV4-3; D: NA; size: NA; J: TRBJ2-3; length: 16; CDR3: CASSQDLAGASDTQYF; DNA: TGCGCCAGCAGCCAAGATCTCGCGGGTGCCTCAGATACGCAGTATTTT
V: TRBV5-1; D: TRBD1; size: few; J: TRBJ2-7; length: 15; CDR3: CASSLSGGRQYEQYF; DNA: TGCGCCAGCAGCTTGTCAGGGGGCCGCCAGTACGAGCAGTACTTC
V: TRBV29-1; D: NA; size: NA; J: TRBJ1-5; length: 12; CDR3: CSAANSNQPQHF; DNA: TGCAGCGCCGCCAATAGCAATCAGCCCCAGCATTTT
V: TRBV11-2; D: NA; size: NA; J: TRBJ1-1; length: 14; CDR3: CASSLIREGTEAFF; DNA: TGTGCCAGCAGCTTAATCCGAGAGGGAACTGAAGCTTTCTTT
V: TRBV6-1; D: NA; size: many; J: TRBJ2-6; length: 13; CDR3: CASGGSGANVLTF; DNA: TGTGCCAGCGGGGGCTCTGGGGCCAACGTCCTGACTTTC
V: TRBV29-1; D: NA; size: many; J: TRBJ1-1; length: 11; CDR3: CSVEGQREAFF; DNA: TGCAGCGTTGAAGGGCAGCGTGAAGCTTTCTTT
V: TRBV18; D: TRBD2; size: few; J: TRBJ2-1; length: 17; CDR3: CASSPPGIAGGPDEQFF; DNA: TGTGCCAGCTCACCACCGGGTATAGCGGGGGGGCCGGATGAGCAGTTCTTC
V: TRBV7-9; D: NA; size: NA; J: TRBJ2-1; length: 12; CDR3: CSSSLEVEQQFF; DNA: TGTTCCAGCAGCTTAGAAGTGGAACAGCAGTTCTTC
V: TRBV6-1; D: NA; size: NA; J: TRBJ1-5; length: 17; CDR3: CASTPGRLSYSNQPQHF; DNA: TGTGCCAGCACTCCGGGACGGTTGTCTTATAGCAATCAGCCCCAGCATTTT
V: TRBV5-1; D: NA; size: NA; J: TRBJ1-1; length: 15; CDR3: CASSGGGGSNTEAFF; DNA: TGCGCCAGCAGCGGCGGGGGGGGTTCGAACACTGAAGCTTTCTTT
V: TRBV6-1; D: NA; size: NA; J: TRBJ1-2; length: 13; CDR3: CASSDMGHDGYTF; DNA: TGTGCCAGCAGCGATATGGGACACGATGGCTACACCTTC
V: TRBV7-2; D: NA; size: few; J: TRBJ2-5; length: 14; CDR3: CASSRRTGGETQYF; DNA: TGTGCCAGCAGCCGCAGGACCGGAGGGGAGACCCAGTACTTC
V: TRBV10-3; D: TRBD1; size: few; J: TRBJ1-2; length: 13; CDR3: CAISEGQGRSYTF; DNA: TGTGCCATCAGTGAGGGACAGGGCCGCAGCTACACCTTC
V: TRBV11-2; D: NA; size: few; J: TRBJ1-1; length: 13; CDR3: CASSLETYTEAFF; DNA: TGTGCCAGCAGCTTAGAAACATACACTGAAGCTTTCTTT
V: TRBV6-1; D: NA; size: NA; J: TRBJ2-3; length: 13; CDR3: CASSERETDTQYF; DNA: TGTGCCAGCAGTGAGAGGGAGACAGATACGCAGTATTTT
V: TRBV9; D: TRBD1; size: NA; J: TRBJ1-2; length: 14; CDR3: CASSNQGGSGGYTF; DNA: TGTGCCAGCAGCAATCAAGGGGGCTCCGGGGGCTACACCTTC
V: TRBV13; D: NA; size: NA; J: TRBJ2-7; length: 15; CDR3: CASSRMRDTSYEQYF; DNA: TGTGCCAGCAGCCGTATGAGGGACACCTCCTACGAGCAGTACTTC